The T cell receptor (beta chain) described here comes from a study of PD-1 blockade in classical Hodgkin lymphoma (dated by TCRdb to about 2020). About the study as a whole: Nivolumab dosing was 3 mg/kg intravenously every 2 weeks, continuing until either disease progression or unacceptable toxicity. The study used CyTOF and TCR beta sequencing to define a peripheral blood immune signature of response to PD-1 blockade in classical Hodgkin lymphoma.

What the research found in general, with its limitations: By C4D1, a significant rise was seen in CD4+ TCR diversity but not in CD8+ TCR diversity (p=0.0027 vs p=0.16), and the rise was most apparent among complete responders (p=0.02). The study covered only a single clinical trial cohort, and the causes of the repertoire differences, possibly disease activity or prior therapy, were still not defined. Lower diversity was seen in patients whose nivolumab began less than 1 year after ASCT, and these patients were left out of later analyses so that immune reconstitution would not confound the results. Among trial patients, those achieving complete response had baseline diversity similar to that of newly diagnosed patients, while diversity was significantly lower in partial responders and progressors. Baseline TCR diversity was reported to be lower in newly diagnosed patients than in healthy donors and to be lower still in relapsed/refractory patients.

Per the publication, the time point label means: cycle 4 day 1 (C4D1), after 6 weeks of nivolumab. All trial patients had relapsed after autologous stem cell transplantation, with cohorts A, B and C differing in prior brentuximab vedotin exposure. The trial cohort included 50 to 70 patients with relapsed/refractory classical Hodgkin lymphoma, and each patient had a best overall response of complete response, partial response or progressive disease. Trial patients were treated with single-agent nivolumab in the multi-cohort phase II CheckMate 205 trial. An independent review committee assessed best overall response by applying the 2007 International Working Group response criteria. PBMCs from the trial were collected at three points: immediately before nivolumab initiation (C1D1), and during therapy at cycle 2 day 1 and cycle 4 day 1. Peripheral blood was collected in 8 mL Vacutainer Cell Preparation Tubes, from which PBMCs were isolated by centrifugation and then cryopreserved.

The Qiagen DNeasy kit was used to extract genomic DNA from unsorted PBMCs and from the negatively selected CD4+ and CD8+ fractions. Amplification of TCR beta CDR3 regions was done by immunoSEQ multiplex PCR with primers that anneal to V and J segments. Amplification bias was minimized using a synthetic immune receptor repertoire, and residual bias was removed computationally after sequencing. The study's processing was this. Custom Python scripts were used to quantify repertoire diversity as the Shannon entropy index. The unsorted, CD4+ and CD8+ repertoires were each analyzed separately, with the exception of combined analyses, where CD4+ and CD8+ sequences were merged in silico. A clone was considered expanded if an increase in frequency of at least 2-fold after treatment relative to C1D1 was found, and a pseudocount of 0.5 was applied to clones undetected at baseline. Singleton clones were defined as clones with 0 or 1 copy at C1D1, and non-singleton clones were defined as clones with 2 or more copies. Clones expanded in unsorted samples were labelled as CD4+, CD8+ or unknown by matching protein sequences in sorted samples from the same patient. Diversity changes from C1D1 to C4D1 were tested in paired samples using Wilcoxon tests. The table comes from immuneACCESS by way of TCRdb, which keeps in-frame sequences with V and J called. Part of the clones is missing from these tables; in studies checked, under half for an unresolved V gene and the rest for unknown reasons. V, J and clone size derive from that table, while D and trimming were established from the DNA sequence. Counted in this sample were 99,000 or so clones; roughly nine tenths of them appeared once. About 20% of the sample goes to the ten largest clones.

Counted from cysteine to phenylalanine, this CDR3 has 16 amino acids. The kept DNA is CDR3 alone, 48 bases in frame from the first base. Here V drops 1 base and J drops 0 bases, and the junction holds 1 base not matched to any gene. CDR1 and CDR2 are drawn from the germline V gene (reference sequence): LNHNV, YYDKDF. Remarks on this clone: Its specific antigen is unknown. No base qualities exist here, and no much larger clone lies one base off it.

The source of this sequence is a human donor with classical Hodgkin lymphoma. The chain joins TRBV15 to TRBJ2-1; TRBD2 aligns with 9 central bases. The sample here was peripheral blood mononuclear cells (PBMCs), taken before the fourth cycle of nivolumab. Here the CDR3 is given as CATSRGLAASYNEQFF. The nucleotide sequence is given as TGTGCCACCAGCAGAGGACTAGCGGCCTCCTACAATGAGCAGTTCTTC. Reference TRBV15 and TRBJ2-1 genes cover what lies past the CDR3, so the full variable domain is DAMVIQNPRYQVTQFGKPVTLSCSQTLNHNVMYWYQQKSSQAPKLLFHYYDKDFNNEADTPDNFQSRRPNTSFCFLDIRSPGLGDTAMYLCATSRGLAASYNEQFFGPGTRLTVL.